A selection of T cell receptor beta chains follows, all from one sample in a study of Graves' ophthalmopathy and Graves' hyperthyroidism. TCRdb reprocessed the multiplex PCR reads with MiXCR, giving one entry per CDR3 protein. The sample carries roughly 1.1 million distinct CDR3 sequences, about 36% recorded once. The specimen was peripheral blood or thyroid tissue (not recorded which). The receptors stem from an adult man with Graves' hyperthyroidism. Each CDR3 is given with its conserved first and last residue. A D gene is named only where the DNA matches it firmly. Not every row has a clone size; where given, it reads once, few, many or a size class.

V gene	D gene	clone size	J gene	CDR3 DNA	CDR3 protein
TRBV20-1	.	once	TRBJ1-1	TGCAGTGCTAGGGATTTTAGGGGAGGAAACACTGAAGCTTTCTTT	CSARDFRGGNTEAFF
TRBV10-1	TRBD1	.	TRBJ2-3	TGCGCCAGCAGCGGACCCCAGGGGACAGGGGTGGACACAGATACGCAGTATTTT	CASSGPQGTGVDTDTQYF
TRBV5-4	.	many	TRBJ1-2	TGTGCCAGCATCCTCCTAGGGACCGATTATGGCTACACCTTC	CASILLGTDYGYTF
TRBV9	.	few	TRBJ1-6	TGTGCCAGCAGCGTAGCGGATTACTATAATTCACCCCTCCACTTT	CASSVADYYNSPLHF
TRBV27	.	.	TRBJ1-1	TGTGCCAGCCGCCGCGGGGGATCCACTTTCTTT	CASRRGGSTFF
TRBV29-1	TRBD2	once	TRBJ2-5	TGCAGCACTAGCGCCCGCCTCCAAGAGACCCAGTACTTC	CSTSARLQETQYF
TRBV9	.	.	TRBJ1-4	TGTGCCAGCAGCGTAGAAGGGGTAGCTAATGAAAAACTGCTTTTT	CASSVEGVANEKLLF
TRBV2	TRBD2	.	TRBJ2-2	TGTGCCAACGAGGGGGGACTAGCGGGGAACACCGGGGAGCTGTTTTTT	CANEGGLAGNTGELFF
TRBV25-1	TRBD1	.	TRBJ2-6	TGTGCCAGCAGTTTTAAGGGGGCTTCTGGGGCCAACGTCCTGACTTTC	CASSFKGASGANVLTF
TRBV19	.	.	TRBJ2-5	TGTGCCAGTAGTATAGATGACACAGGGATTTGGACCCAGTACTTC	CASSIDDTGIWTQYF
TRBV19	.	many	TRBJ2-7	TGTGCCAGTAGTCCGCTAGCTTCTACGGAGGACGAGCAGTACTTC	CASSPLASTEDEQYF
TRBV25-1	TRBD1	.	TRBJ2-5	TGTGCCAGCAGACAGGGGGTAGAAGAGACCCAGTACTTC	CASRQGVEETQYF
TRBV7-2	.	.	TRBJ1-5	TGTGCCAGCAGCTTAGTGCCCGGGATCGGAGAGACCCAGCATTTT	CASSLVPGIGETQHF